The present TCR beta chain was sequenced within a study of cytomegalovirus exposure and HLA in healthy donors (dated by TCRdb to the late 2010s). Looking at the study overall: According to a later analysis, the 120 or so validation repertoires were produced on the same platform as the approximately 600 repertoires of the first cohort. The study aimed to test whether signatures of past pathogen exposure could be identified by cataloging public T cell receptors. Besides the first cohort of 550 to 750 subjects, a separate validation cohort made up of around 120 different subjects was used. The study combined high-throughput TCR immunosequencing, statistical association of individual TCRs with disease status, and machine learning to predict cytomegalovirus infection status.

What the authors observed across the whole study: Most TCR sequences were seen in very few donors, while some public TCRs were found in many individuals. A later analysis had no HLA typing for the validation cohort, so co-occurrence there was scored across all 130 or so repertoires. The study listed approximately 160 TCR beta chains as associated with cytomegalovirus. In vitro tests confirmed that three of the cytomegalovirus-associated TCR beta chains recognize cytomegalovirus antigens. A later analysis found that TCRs clustered in the first cohort also tended to co-occur in the 110 or so validation repertoires, with 90% to 95% of cluster scores above 0. Cytomegalovirus status was reported to be diagnosed by the classifier with high specificity and sensitivity in both the original and validation cohorts. According to the authors, the approach could potentially be generalized to other disease states and immunological phenotypes.

CDR1 and CDR2 are read off the germline V gene as SQVTM and ANQGSEA. Trimming costs V 4 bases and J 3 bases, and their ends lie 19 bases apart. The cysteine opens and the phenylalanine closes a CDR3 of 15 amino acids. The sequence is cut down to CDR3 DNA, 45 bases in frame from base 1. This clone occurred once. The target of this receptor is not known. Per-nucleotide qualities are absent, and no much larger clonotype sits a single base away. Libraries were constructed by the immunoSEQ multiplex PCR assay. Per the original workflow: To diagnose cytomegalovirus status from the catalog of TCR beta chain sequences, a statistical classification framework was built. TCRdb stores this immuneACCESS table with in-frame sequences only. Part of the clones is absent; in the studies checked, under half of the shortfall reflects unresolved V genes, and no reason is known for the rest. V and J calls and clone size are those listed in that table; D and trimming were worked out from the DNA. In this sample the table shows about 330,000 clones, 80% to 90% of which occur a single time. Around 0.8% of the sample is in the top ten clones.

The donors were included in the validation cohort of 120 subjects, a group kept apart from the approximately 690-subject first cohort. The sample was PBMCs. The TCR comes from a woman younger than 30 in good health and CMV-seronegative. This receptor chain uses TRBV29-1 and TRBJ2-7; TRBD1 might be the D gene, on 5 matching bases. CDR3 loop: CSVVDTRAANYEQYF. The DNA sequence is as follows: TGCAGCGTTGTAGATACCAGGGCCGCAAACTACGAGCAGTACTTC.